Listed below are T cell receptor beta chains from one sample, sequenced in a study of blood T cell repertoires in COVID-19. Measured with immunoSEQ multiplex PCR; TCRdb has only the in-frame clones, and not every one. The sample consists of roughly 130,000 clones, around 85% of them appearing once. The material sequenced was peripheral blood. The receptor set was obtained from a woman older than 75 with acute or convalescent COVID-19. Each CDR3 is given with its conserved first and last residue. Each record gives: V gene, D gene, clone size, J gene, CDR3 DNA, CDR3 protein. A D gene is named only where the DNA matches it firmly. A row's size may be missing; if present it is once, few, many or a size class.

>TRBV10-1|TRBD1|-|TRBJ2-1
TGCGCCAGCAGCCTCGGACAGGGTGGTCACAATGAGCAGTTCTTC
CASSLGQGGHNEQFF
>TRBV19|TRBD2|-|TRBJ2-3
TGTGCCAGTAGTATAGTAGGTAGCGGGGGGGCCAGGGATACGCAGTATTTT
CASSIVGSGGARDTQYF
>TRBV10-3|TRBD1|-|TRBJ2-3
TGTGCCACCAGGGGGCCAATCACAGATACGCAGTATTTT
CATRGPITDTQYF
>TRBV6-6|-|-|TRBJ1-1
TGTGCCAGCAGTTACTCTGGAGAACCGAACACTGAAGCTTTCTTT
CASSYSGEPNTEAFF
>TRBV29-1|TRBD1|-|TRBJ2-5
TGCAGCGTTGAAGGGGGAGACAGGGTACAAGAGACCCAGTACTTC
CSVEGGDRVQETQYF
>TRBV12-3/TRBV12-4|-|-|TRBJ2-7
TGTGCCAGCAGTTCGCAGGCCGCCTACGAGCAGTACTTC
CASSSQAAYEQYF
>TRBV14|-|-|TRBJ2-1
TGTGCCAGCAGCCAAGCGGCGCCGGGACTGGGTACAATGTATGGGCAGTTCTTC
CASSQAAPGLGTMYGQFF
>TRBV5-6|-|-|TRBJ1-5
TGTGCCAGCAGCTTAAGGACAGTAAATAGCAATCAGCCCCAGCATTTT
CASSLRTVNSNQPQHF
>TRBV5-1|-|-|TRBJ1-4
TGCGCCAGCAGCGAGTCGGGGGGTGAAAAACTGTTTTTT
CASSESGGEKLFF
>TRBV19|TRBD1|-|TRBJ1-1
TGTGCCAGTACCAAACAGGGGATGAACACTGAAGCTTTCTTT
CASTKQGMNTEAFF
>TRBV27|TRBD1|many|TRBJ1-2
TGTGCCAGCAGTCCAACGACAGGGAGGATGAACTATGGCTACACCTTC
CASSPTTGRMNYGYTF
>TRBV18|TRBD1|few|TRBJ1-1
TGTGCCAGCTCAATAGACAGGGGGTTATCGAACACTGAAGCTTTCTTT
CASSIDRGLSNTEAFF
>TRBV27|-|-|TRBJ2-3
TGTGCCAGCAGTTTAAGGGGGGGTATAGATACGCAGTATTTT
CASSLRGGIDTQYF
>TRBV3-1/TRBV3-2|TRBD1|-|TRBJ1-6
TGTGCCAGCAGCCAAGTAGGGGGCTATTCACCCCTCCACTTT
CASSQVGGYSPLHF
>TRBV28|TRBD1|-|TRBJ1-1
TGTGCCAGCAGTCTACACCGGGACAGGGGGGTAGCTTTCTTT
CASSLHRDRGVAFF
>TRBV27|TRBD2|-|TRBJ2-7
TGTGCCACCTTTGGACTAGCGGGGGGAAGAGGTTACGAGCAGTACTTC
CATFGLAGGRGYEQYF
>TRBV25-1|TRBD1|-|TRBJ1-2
TGTGCCAGCAGTGAAGACGACAGGGGCTTCCTGACATATGGCTACACCTTC
CASSEDDRGFLTYGYTF
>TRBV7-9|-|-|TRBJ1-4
TGTGCCAGCAGCTTAGTCCCCGGGGATGAAAAACTGTTTTTT
CASSLVPGDEKLFF
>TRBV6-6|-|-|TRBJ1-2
TGTGCCAGCAGTTCGACCGCTACGACTTATGGCTACACCTTC
CASSSTATTYGYTF
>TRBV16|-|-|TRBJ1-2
TGTGCCAGCAACCGAGCGGGGGGCGCGGTCTCCTATGGCTACACCTTC
CASNRAGGAVSYGYTF
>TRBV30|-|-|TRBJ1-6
TGTGCCTGGTCGAGCTCCTATAATTCACCCCTCCACTTT
CAWSSSYNSPLHF
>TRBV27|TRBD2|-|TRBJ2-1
TGTGCCAGCGGTCGGGGGGGGGCGCGGGAGCAGTTCTTC
CASGRGGAREQFF
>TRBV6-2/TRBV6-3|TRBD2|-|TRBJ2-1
TGTGCCAGCAGTCGTTCCGGGACTAGCGGGGGGATGCCCTACAATGAGCAGTTCTTC
CASSRSGTSGGMPYNEQFF
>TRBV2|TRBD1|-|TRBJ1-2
TGTGCCAGCAGTGAAGGGACAGGGTTCAATGGCTACACCTTC
CASSEGTGFNGYTF
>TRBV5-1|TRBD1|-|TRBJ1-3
TGCGCCAGCAGCTTGGAGGGACAGCTTTTCTCTGGAAACACCATATATTTT
CASSLEGQLFSGNTIYF